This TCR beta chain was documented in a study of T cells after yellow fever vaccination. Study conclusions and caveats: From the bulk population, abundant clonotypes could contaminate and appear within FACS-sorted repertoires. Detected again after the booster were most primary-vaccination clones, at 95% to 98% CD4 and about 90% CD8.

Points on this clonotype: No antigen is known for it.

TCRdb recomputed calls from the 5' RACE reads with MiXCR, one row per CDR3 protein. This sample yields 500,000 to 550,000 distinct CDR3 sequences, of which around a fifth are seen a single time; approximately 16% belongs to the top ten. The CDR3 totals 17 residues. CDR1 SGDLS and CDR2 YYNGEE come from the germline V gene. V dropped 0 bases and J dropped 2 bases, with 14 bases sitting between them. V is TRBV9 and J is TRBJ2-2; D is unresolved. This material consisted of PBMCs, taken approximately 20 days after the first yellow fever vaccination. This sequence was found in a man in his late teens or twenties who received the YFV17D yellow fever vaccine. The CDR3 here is CASSVAQGRPNTGELFF. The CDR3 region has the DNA TGTGCCAGCAGCGTAGCTCAAGGACGGCCAAACACCGGGGAGCTGTTTTTT.